This T cell receptor beta chain was retrieved from a study of tumor-infiltrating lymphocytes in primary liver carcinoma. Study-level results: Tumors had a top-250-clone fraction that was significantly higher than blood (p = 0.039).

CDR1 is MNHEY, CDR2 SVGAGI, per germline. V dropped 7 bases and J dropped 13; count of bases not matched to a gene: 23. The CDR3 consists of 16 residues. Co-extraction of RNA and DNA was performed on about 19-30 mg of unsorted bulk tissue. TCR beta cDNA was reverse-transcribed from about 500 ng of total RNA. The reaction used a constant-region primer and ProtoScript II reverse transcriptase. Each TCR beta library was derived from three nested multiplex PCR rounds that employed slightly modified ARM-PCR. Two initial PCR rounds of approximately 10 cycles each paired TRBV1-TRBV30 forward primers with a C-beta reverse primer. One entry per CDR3 protein, called by TCRdb with MiXCR from the multiplex PCR reads. Of about 190,000 distinct CDR3 sequences in the sample, around four fifths are singletons; the top ten hold around a sixth. Of note for this clonotype: What it binds is not known.

This TCR was recovered from a man aged 35 to 55 with primary liver carcinoma and hepatitis B virus infection. The chain uses TRBV6-5 and TRBJ1-2; 8 bases are a match to TRBD1. Sequenced: tumor tissue from primary liver carcinoma. The CDR3 here is CASTRKPGQDVMACTF. The DNA of the CDR3 is TGTGCCAGCACTCGCAAACCGGGACAGGATGTTATGGCCTGCACCTTC.